The 10 T cell receptor beta chains in this list originate from one sample, sequenced in a study of T cell repertoires in cytomegalovirus infection. Via MiXCR, TCRdb re-called the reads, giving one row per CDR3 protein. The table lists about 890,000 distinct CDR3 sequences, approximately 31% of them singletons. Their recognized antigens are unknown. The sequencing used cultured CD8+ T cells from PBMCs, collected from culture after CMV antigen stimulation. Every receptor here comes from a human donor in good health (CMV status not recorded). Some clones in this sample may be carry-over from other donors' samples.

This CDR3 reads CASSLNAHPNEQFF. The CDR3 DNA follows: TGTGCCAGCAGTTTAAATGCCCACCCCAATGAGCAGTTCTTC. The chain employs TRBV27 and TRBJ2-1; D ambiguous. Trimming took off 2 bases at V and 6 bases at J, with 11 bases between the two ends. The CDR3 runs to 14 residues. The germline gives CDR1 MNHEY, CDR2 SMNVEV (reference sequence).

This clonotype appeared a few times. The genes are TRBV7-9 and TRBJ2-3; D is uncertain. The CDR3 runs to 14 residues. The germline V gene has CDR1 SEHNR and CDR2 FQNEAQ (reference sequence). Trimming removed 7 bases from V and 1 base from J, with 12 bases in between. This chain's CDR3 is CASKSRVRTDTQYF. CDR3 DNA: TGTGCCAGCAAGAGTCGCGTTCGCACAGATACGCAGTATTTT.

The rearrangement links TRBV6-5 to TRBJ2-1, with D perhaps TRBD2 (5 bases). The CDR3 loop spans 13 amino acids. Deletions cut 2 bases from V and 10 bases from J, with 12 bases between. Germline-derived CDR1 and CDR2 are MNHEY and SVGAGI. The DNA for the CDR3 is TGTGCCAGCAGTTACCTTCTAGCTTACGAGCAGTTCTTC. Translated, it gives CASSYLLAYEQFF.

This chain connects TRBV12-3 or TRBV12-4 to TRBJ2-2; the D gene could be TRBD1 or TRBD2 (7 bases each). The CDR3 runs to 16 residues. Between the trimmed V and J ends, which lost 5 bases and 0 bases, there was a span of 13 bases. The CDR3 sequence: CASSPAGTANTGELFF. The CDR3 DNA is TGTGCCAGCAGTCCAGCGGGGACAGCGAACACCGGGGAGCTGTTTTTT.

CDR3: CASSFLENQETQYF. The CDR3 DNA is TGTGCCAGCAGCTTCTTAGAGAACCAAGAGACCCAGTACTTC. The J gene is TRBJ2-5, the V gene TRBV7-6; D is unclear. V gave up 3 bases and J gave up 0 bases, with 8 bases separating them. There are 14 residues in the CDR3. Per the germline V gene, CDR1 is SGHVS and CDR2 is FNYEAQ.

This clonotype was detected a few times. The V gene is TRBV7-3, the J gene TRBJ2-2; 9 nucleotides match TRBD2. CDR3 size: 16 residues. The germline V gene encodes CDR1 SGHTA and CDR2 FQGTGA. Trimming at V came to 5 bases and at J to 4 bases, leaving 8 bases not matched to a gene. CDR3 residues: CASSPIGTSSTGELFF. The CDR3 DNA follows: TGTGCCAGCAGCCCTATTGGGACTAGCAGCACCGGGGAGCTGTTTTTT.

This clonotype was observed a handful of times. The chain carries TRBV6-9 and TRBJ1-1; the match to TRBD1 covers 10 bases. J was trimmed by 6 bases and V by 3 bases; bases with no gene match: 19. The CDR3 runs to 19 residues. The germline V gene has CDR1 MNHGY and CDR2 SVAAGI. CDR3 in amino acids: CASSYLNSLGQGDFAEAFF. For the CDR3, the DNA is TGTGCCAGCAGTTACCTAAATTCGCTCGGACAGGGGGATTTCGCTGAAGCTTTCTTT.

In this sample, this clonotype turned up many times. The chain joins TRBV7-2 to TRBJ1-2; D unresolved. This CDR3 is 17 amino acids long. The germline CDR1 and CDR2 sequences are SGHTA and FQGNSA. V was pared by 1 base and J by 7 bases, with 22 bases between. The CDR3, as DNA: TGTGCCAGCAGCTTAGGGTTTTTGGCAGAACCGGGAGGTGGCTACACCTTC. Translating it yields CASSLGFLAEPGGGYTF.

As regards this clonotype: A much bigger clone sits one base away, suggesting this may be a read error. The rearrangement joins TRBV7-6 to TRBJ2-1; TRBD2 agrees at 8 bases. Germline CDR1 SGHVS, CDR2 FNYEAQ. This CDR3 has 15 amino acids. The DNA for the CDR3 is TGTGTCAGCAGCTACATTAGCGGGGACCCAGGGGAGCAGTTCTTC. It yields the protein CVSSYISGDPGEQFF.

The chain uses TRBV28 and TRBJ2-7; no reliable D call. The germline V gene has CDR1 MDHEN and CDR2 SYDVKM. The V and J ends lost 8 bases and 0 bases respectively, with 8 bases between them. CDR3 length: 12 amino acids. The CDR3 sequence: CASPVSSYEQYV. The CDR3 DNA reads as TGTGCCAGCCCCGTAAGCTCCTACGAGCAGTACGTC.